The 17 T cell receptor beta chains listed next were all sequenced from one sample in a study of T-cell memory formation after mild COVID-19 (dated by TCRdb to about 2021). Library method: 5' RACE. The listed sequencing device is Illumina NovaSeq 6000. TCRdb reprocessed the public reads (quality trimming at Q25 with fastp, clone calling with MiXCR) and kept in-frame beta chains. For every CDR3 protein sequence, its rows merge into one entry that carries the most common genes and DNA. The sample table lists hundreds of thousands of distinct CDR3 sequences, around 13% of them with a count of one. The biggest ten clones account for approximately 21% of the sample. The sequencing input was PBMCs or a T cell subset sorted from them (not recorded which). The receptors stem from a man aged 18 to 30 who had mild COVID-19 (a few samples of this study predate the infection). The sample titles of this study are shuffled in the database, so cell type and time point are left out; the donor was told from shared clones.

The rearrangement uses TRBV7-2 and TRBJ1-2; TRBD1 might be the D (5 bases). Germline V gene sequence: CDR1 SGHTA, CDR2 FQGNSA. V lost 5 bases, J lost 5 bases, and 21 bases lay in between. CDR3 size: 16 residues. CDR3 sequence (DNA): TGTGCCAGCAGCGATCATCCCCCCGGGACGGAATATGGCTACACCTTC. Protein product: CASSDHPPGTEYGYTF.

J is TRBJ2-4 and V is TRBV5-6, with D possibly called TRBD1 or TRBD2 (5 bases each). V was clipped by 3 bases and J by 6 bases, with 10 bases between them. The germline V gene has CDR1 SGHDT and CDR2 YYEEEE. This CDR3 has 13 amino acids. As DNA, the CDR3 is TGTGCCAGCAGCTCGACGGGGACAAACATTCAGTACTTC. It is translated as CASSSTGTNIQYF.

The V gene is TRBV2, the J gene TRBJ1-1, with D unresolved. The CDR3 is 14 amino acids. With 5 bases removed from V and 4 bases from J, the gap between germline ends came to 14 bases. CDR1 and CDR2 from the germline V gene are SNHLY and FYNNEI. DNA for the CDR3: TGTGCCAGCAGTACACCGCCCACCTCCACTGAAGCTTTCTTT. Translated: CASSTPPTSTEAFF. The whole variable domain, remainder taken from reference TRBV2 and TRBJ1-1, is EPEVTQTPSHQVTQMGQEVILRCVPISNHLYFYWYRQILGQKVEFLVSFYNNEISEKSEIFDDQFSVERPDGSNFTLKIRSTKLEDSAMYFCASSTPPTSTEAFFGQGTRLTVV.

In its sample, this clonotype was seen a few times. This chain links TRBV15 with TRBJ2-1; D is perhaps TRBD2 (6 bases). V lost 6 bases and J 2 bases, leaving 11 bases between the germline ends. CDR3 length: 14 residues. Germline V gives CDR1 LNHNV, CDR2 YYDKDF (reference sequence). The CDR3 sequence is CATSPRGAYNEQFF. CDR3 sequence (DNA): TGTGCCACCAGTCCGCGGGGAGCCTACAATGAGCAGTTCTTC.

The chain has TRBV11-2 and TRBJ2-3; D is undetermined. V was cut by 5 bases and J by 7 bases, with 10 bases left in between. Per the germline V gene, CDR1 is SGHAT and CDR2 is FQNNGV. This CDR3 contains 12 residues. The CDR3 DNA is TGTGCCAGCAGCCCAGAAATATATACGCAGTATTTT. Translated, it gives CASSPEIYTQYF.

The chain recombines TRBV12-3 or TRBV12-4 with TRBJ1-4; a possible D gene is TRBD1 (5 bases). The ends were cut back, 7 bases at V and 7 bases at J, with 19 bases in the middle. The CDR3 spans 15 residues. The CDR3 sequence is CASTKNPGRGEKLFF. CDR3 nucleotide sequence: TGTGCCAGCACTAAGAACCCGGGACGCGGTGAAAAACTGTTTTTT.

The genes are TRBV5-5 and TRBJ2-7, with 11 positions matching TRBD2. Trimming removed 5 bases from V and 0 bases from J; junction bases left unmatched: 4. The CDR3 loop spans 15 amino acids. Germline-derived CDR1 and CDR2 are SGHKS and YYEKEE (reference sequence). CDR3 bases: TGTGCCAGCAGACTCGGGACTAGCGGCTCCTACGAGCAGTACGTC. Amino acid sequence: CASRLGTSGSYEQYV.

This clonotype was detected many times. The CDR3 is CASSVETQYF. CDR3 DNA: TGTGCCAGCAGTGTGGAGACCCAGTACTTC. V is TRBV2 and J is TRBJ2-5, with D unclear. Trimming removed 4 bases from V and 5 bases from J, with 2 bases in between. This CDR3 region has 10 residues. Germline V gene lookup returns CDR1 SNHLY and CDR2 FYNNEI.

This clonotype was recorded a few times. The chain carries TRBV6-2 or TRBV6-3 and TRBJ2-7, with D perhaps TRBD1 (5 bases). The CDR3 consists of 16 residues. The V end lost 5 bases, the J end lost 6 bases, and 23 bases lay between the germline ends. CDR1 is MNHEY and CDR2 is SVGEGT in the germline V gene. CDR3 nucleotide sequence: TGTGCCAGCAGTCCCCGGATCCAGGGTGGCATCCTCGAGCAGTACGTC. The encoded protein is CASSPRIQGGILEQYV.

This clonotype was detected a few times. The gene calls are TRBV3-1 and TRBJ2-7, with D unclear. Trimming pared 3 bases from V and 5 bases from J, leaving 14 bases between. The CDR3 runs to 14 residues. Germline loops: CDR1 LGHDT, CDR2 YNNKEL (reference sequence). DNA for the CDR3: TGTGCCAGCAGCCACTCATTGGGGTTTGACGAGCAGTACTTC. Its protein product is CASSHSLGFDEQYF.

The chain has TRBV9 and TRBJ2-3; D remains unclear. Trimming stripped 0 bases from V and 0 bases from J, with 17 bases between. The CDR3 length is 18 residues. Germline CDR1 SGDLS, CDR2 YYNGEE. In DNA form, the CDR3 reads TGTGCCAGCAGCGTAGGTCTTCGGCACTTGGGTAGCACAGATACGCAGTATTTT. This sequence encodes CASSVGLRHLGSTDTQYF. Using reference TRBV9 and TRBJ2-3 for the parts outside the CDR3, the full variable domain is DSGVTQTPKHLITATGQRVTLRCSPRSGDLSVYWYQQSLDQGLQFLIQYYNGEERAKGNILERFSAQQFPDLHSELNLSSLELGDSALYFCASSVGLRHLGSTDTQYFGPGTRLTVL.

V gene TRBV6-2 or TRBV6-3 combines with J gene TRBJ1-5; a possible D gene is TRBD1 (5 bases). Germline values: CDR1 MNHEY, CDR2 SVGEGT. The CDR3 runs 15 residues. V was clipped by 7 bases and J by 0 bases, with 13 bases between them. CDR3 protein: CASNPQGYSNQPQHF. Here the CDR3 DNA reads TGTGCCAGCAATCCTCAGGGTTATAGCAATCAGCCCCAGCATTTT.

This clonotype was seen just once. V gene TRBV20-1 combines with J gene TRBJ2-5, with 10 bases identical to TRBD2. Germline lookup yields CDR1 DFQATT and CDR2 SNEGSKA (reference sequence). This CDR3 is built from 15 residues. The ends lost 6 bases at V and 4 bases at J; junction bases unmatched: 11. The CDR3 DNA is TGCAGTGCATATACTAGCGGGGACGGGGTAGAGACCCAGTACTTC. It is translated as CSAYTSGDGVETQYF.

This clonotype was seen more than once but under ten times. The V call is TRBV2, the J call TRBJ2-3, with 7 bases lining up with TRBD2. Germline V lookup: CDR1 SNHLY, CDR2 FYNNEI. This CDR3 comprises 15 residues. V shed 7 bases, J shed 2 bases, and the junction held 9 bases outside the gene matches. In DNA form, the CDR3 reads TGTGCCAGCACGAGGGGTAGCGGGCCCACAGATACGCAGTATTTT. It translates to CASTRGSGPTDTQYF.

This clonotype was detected a few times. This rearrangement joins TRBV19 to TRBJ2-3; D is possibly TRBD2 (5 bases). CDR1 and CDR2 from the germline V gene are LNHDA and SQIVND (reference sequence). V lost 9 bases, J lost 4 bases, and 14 bases lay in between. This CDR3 has 13 amino acids. CDR3 bases: TGTGCCAGCCAACTGAACGGGGCAGATACGCAGTATTTT. Amino acid sequence: CASQLNGADTQYF.

The rearrangement uses TRBV15 and TRBJ2-5, with 7 bases lining up with TRBD2. CDR3 length: 17 residues. Germline V gene sequence: CDR1 LNHNV, CDR2 YYDKDF (reference sequence). The junction had 8 bases not matched to a gene; V was cut back by 0 bases and J by 1 base. The CDR3 here is CATSRDGILATQETQYF. In DNA form, the CDR3 reads TGTGCCACCAGCAGAGATGGAATACTAGCGACCCAAGAGACCCAGTACTTC.

This clonotype was recorded a few times. The chain recombines TRBV20-1 with TRBJ1-1; possibly TRBD1 for D (5 bases). CDR1 and CDR2 from the germline V gene are DFQATT and SNEGSKA (reference sequence). Deletions cut 6 bases from V and 5 bases from J, with 19 bases between. The CDR3 runs to 14 residues. The CDR3: CSAKQGKKGTEAFF. The CDR3 nucleotides read TGCAGTGCAAAGCAGGGAAAGAAGGGAACTGAAGCTTTCTTT.